This TCR beta chain was found in a study of OX40 agonist ivuxolimab in advanced cancers. Study background: Ivuxolimab, an agonistic anti-OX40 (CD134) antibody, was given to patients.

Data came from immunoSEQ multiplex PCR; TCRdb stores just in-frame clones and leaves some out. The table has about 77,000 clones, over 70% seen once. Findings of the study overall: People who partly responded at 0.1-3.0 mg/kg had some of the least clonal expansion seen.

Notes on this clone: Its specificity is unknown.

V gave up 4 bases and J gave up 5 bases; unmatched junction bases: 5. CDR3 length equals 13 residues. Germline CDR1 SGHRS, CDR2 YFSETQ. The J gene is TRBJ2-7, the V gene TRBV5-1, with 8 bases that match TRBD2. This specimen consisted of CD4+ or CD8+ T cells sorted from blood, obtained in a trial of the OX40 agonist ivuxolimab. The source of this sequence is an adult with an advanced solid tumor such as melanoma, head and neck, liver or kidney cancer. This chain's CDR3 is CASSPGGANEQYF. The CDR3 DNA sequence: TGCGCCAGCAGCCCGGGAGGGGCCAACGAGCAGTACTTC.